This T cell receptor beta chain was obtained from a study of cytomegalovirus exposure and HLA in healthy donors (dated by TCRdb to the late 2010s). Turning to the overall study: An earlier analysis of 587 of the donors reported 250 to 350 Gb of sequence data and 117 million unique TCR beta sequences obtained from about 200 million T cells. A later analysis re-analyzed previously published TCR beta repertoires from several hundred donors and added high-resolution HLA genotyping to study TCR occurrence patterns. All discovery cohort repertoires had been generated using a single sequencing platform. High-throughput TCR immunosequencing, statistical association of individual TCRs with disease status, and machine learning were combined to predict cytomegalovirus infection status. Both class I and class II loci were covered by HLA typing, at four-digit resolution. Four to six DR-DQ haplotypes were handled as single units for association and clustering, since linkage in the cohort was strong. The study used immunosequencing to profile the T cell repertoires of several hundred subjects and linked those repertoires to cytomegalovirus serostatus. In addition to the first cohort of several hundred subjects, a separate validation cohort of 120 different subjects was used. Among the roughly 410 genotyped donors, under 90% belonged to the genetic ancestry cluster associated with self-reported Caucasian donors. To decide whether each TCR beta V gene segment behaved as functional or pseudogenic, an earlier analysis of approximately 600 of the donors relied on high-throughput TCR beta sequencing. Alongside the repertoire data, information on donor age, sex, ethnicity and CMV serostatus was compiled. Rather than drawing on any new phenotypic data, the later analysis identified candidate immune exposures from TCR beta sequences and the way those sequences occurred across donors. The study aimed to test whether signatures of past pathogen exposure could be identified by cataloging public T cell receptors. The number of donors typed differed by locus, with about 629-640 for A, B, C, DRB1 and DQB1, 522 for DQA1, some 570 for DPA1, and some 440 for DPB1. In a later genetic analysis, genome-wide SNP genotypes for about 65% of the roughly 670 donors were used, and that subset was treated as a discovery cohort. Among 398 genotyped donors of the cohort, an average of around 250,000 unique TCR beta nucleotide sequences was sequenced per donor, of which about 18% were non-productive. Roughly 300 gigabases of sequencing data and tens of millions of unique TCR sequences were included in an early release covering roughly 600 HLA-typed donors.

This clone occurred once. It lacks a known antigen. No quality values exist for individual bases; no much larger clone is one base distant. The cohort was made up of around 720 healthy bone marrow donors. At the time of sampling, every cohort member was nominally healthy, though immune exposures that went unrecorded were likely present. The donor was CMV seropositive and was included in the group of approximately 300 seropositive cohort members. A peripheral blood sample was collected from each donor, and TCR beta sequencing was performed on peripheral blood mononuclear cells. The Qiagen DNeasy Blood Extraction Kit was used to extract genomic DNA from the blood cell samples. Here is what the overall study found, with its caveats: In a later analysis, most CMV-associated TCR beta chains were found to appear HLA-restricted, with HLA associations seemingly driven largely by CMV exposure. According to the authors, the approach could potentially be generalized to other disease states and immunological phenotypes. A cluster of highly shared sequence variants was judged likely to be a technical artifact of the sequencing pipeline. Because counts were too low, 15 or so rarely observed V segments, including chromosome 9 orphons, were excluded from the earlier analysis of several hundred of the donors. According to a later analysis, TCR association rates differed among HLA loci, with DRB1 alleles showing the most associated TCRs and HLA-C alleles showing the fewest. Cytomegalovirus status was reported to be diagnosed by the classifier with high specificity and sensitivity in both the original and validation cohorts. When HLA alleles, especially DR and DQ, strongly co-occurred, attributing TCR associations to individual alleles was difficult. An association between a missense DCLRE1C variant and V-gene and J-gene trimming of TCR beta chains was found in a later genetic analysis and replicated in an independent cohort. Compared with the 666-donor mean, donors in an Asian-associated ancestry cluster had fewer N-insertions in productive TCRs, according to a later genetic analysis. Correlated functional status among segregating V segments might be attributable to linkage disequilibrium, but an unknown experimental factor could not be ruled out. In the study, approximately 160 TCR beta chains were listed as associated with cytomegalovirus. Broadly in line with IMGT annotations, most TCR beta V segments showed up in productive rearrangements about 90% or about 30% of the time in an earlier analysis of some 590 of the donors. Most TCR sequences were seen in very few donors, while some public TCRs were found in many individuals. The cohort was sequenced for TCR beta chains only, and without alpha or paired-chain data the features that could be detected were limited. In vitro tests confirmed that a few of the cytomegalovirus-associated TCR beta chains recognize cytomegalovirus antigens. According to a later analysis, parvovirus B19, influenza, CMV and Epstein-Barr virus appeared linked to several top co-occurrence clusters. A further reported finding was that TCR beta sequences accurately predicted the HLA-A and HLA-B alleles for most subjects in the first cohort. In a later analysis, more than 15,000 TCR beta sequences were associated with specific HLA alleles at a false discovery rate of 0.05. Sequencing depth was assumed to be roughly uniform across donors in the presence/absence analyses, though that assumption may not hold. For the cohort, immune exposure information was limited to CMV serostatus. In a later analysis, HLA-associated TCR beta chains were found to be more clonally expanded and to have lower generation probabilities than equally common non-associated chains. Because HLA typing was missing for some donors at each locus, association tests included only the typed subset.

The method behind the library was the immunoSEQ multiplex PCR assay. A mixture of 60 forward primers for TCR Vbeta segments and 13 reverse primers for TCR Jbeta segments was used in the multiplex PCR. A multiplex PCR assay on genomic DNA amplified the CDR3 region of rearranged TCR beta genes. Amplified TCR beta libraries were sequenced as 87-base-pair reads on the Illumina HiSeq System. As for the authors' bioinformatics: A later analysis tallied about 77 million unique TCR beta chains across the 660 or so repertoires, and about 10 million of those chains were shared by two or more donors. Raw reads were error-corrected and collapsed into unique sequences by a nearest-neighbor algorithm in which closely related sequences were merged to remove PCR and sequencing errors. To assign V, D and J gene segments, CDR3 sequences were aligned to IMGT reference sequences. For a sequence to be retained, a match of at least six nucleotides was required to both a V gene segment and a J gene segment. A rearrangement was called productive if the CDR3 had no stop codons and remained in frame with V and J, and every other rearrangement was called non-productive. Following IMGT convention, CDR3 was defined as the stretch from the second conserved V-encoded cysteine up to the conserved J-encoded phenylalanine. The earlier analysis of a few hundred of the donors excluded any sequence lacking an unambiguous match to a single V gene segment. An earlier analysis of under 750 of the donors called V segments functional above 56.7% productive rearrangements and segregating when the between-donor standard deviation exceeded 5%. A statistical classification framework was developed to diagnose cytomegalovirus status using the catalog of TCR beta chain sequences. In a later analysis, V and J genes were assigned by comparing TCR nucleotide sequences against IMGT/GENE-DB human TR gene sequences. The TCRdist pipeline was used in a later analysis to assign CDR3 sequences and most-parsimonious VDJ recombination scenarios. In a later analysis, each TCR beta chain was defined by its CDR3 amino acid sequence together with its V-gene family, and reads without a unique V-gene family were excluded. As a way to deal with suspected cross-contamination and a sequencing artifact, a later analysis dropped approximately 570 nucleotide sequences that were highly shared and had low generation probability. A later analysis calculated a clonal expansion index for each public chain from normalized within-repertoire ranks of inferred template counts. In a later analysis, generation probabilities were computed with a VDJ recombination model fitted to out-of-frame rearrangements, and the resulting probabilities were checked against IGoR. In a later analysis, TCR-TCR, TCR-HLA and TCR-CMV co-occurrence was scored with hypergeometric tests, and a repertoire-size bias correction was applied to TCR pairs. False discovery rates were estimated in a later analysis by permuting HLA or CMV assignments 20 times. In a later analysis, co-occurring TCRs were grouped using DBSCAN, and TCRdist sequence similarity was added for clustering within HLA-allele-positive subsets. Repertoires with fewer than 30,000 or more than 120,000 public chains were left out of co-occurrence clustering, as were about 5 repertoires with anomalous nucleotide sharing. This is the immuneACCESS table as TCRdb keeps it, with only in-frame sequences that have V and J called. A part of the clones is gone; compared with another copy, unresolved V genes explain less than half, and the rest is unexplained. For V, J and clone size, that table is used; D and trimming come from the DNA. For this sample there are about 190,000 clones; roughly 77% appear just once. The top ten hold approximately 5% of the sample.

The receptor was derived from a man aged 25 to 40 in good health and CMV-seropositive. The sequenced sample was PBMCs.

The DNA sequence is given as TGTGCCAGCAGCTTAGTGGGCGGCGGGGCGGACCAAGAGACCCAGTACTTC. It specifies CASSLVGGGADQETQYF. Recombination linked TRBV7-2 to TRBJ2-5; TRBD2 is perhaps the D gene, given 6 matching bases. Reading from cysteine to phenylalanine, the CDR3 counts 17 amino acids. Just CDR3 DNA is preserved here, 51 bases in frame from base 1. Cut back by 1 base and 0 bases, the V and J ends lie 15 bases apart. The germline V gene specifies SGHTA as CDR1 and FQGNSA as CDR2. With all but the CDR3 taken from the reference TRBV7-2 and TRBJ2-5 genes, the full variable domain is: GAGVSQSPSNKVTEKGKDVELRCDPISGHTALYWYRQSLGQGLEFLIYFQGNSAPDKSGLPSDRFSAERTGGSVSTLTIQRTQQEDSAVYLCASSLVGGGADQETQYFGPGTRLLVL.